This paragraph reports one T cell receptor beta chain. What it binds is not known. The same CDR3 is also encoded by other DNA sequences in this sample. Germline trimming cut 5 bases from V and 7 bases from J; bases unmatched to any gene: 6. CDR1 and CDR2 from the germline V gene are SGHTA and FQGNSA. This CDR3 region has 15 residues. These data belong to a study of cytomegalovirus exposure and HLA in healthy donors. The study, taken as a whole, reports: V- and J-gene trimming of TCR beta was linked (in a later analysis) to a missense DCLRE1C variant.

All the people who gave samples were healthy bone marrow donors. Though probably carrying unrecorded immune exposures, donors were nominally healthy at sampling. The PCR had 60 Vbeta and 13 Jbeta primers. Here immunoSEQ multiplex PCR was the method, and the copy in TCRdb shows in-frame clones only, minus some. The sample yields some 150,000 clones, approximately 78% seen once. J is TRBJ1-4 and V is TRBV7-2, with TRBD1 matching over 11 bases. Sequencing used PBMCs. The receptor's source is a male donor in good health and CMV-seronegative. This chain's CDR3 is CASSLGTGGGEKLFF. CDR3 nucleotide sequence: TGTGCCAGCAGCCTCGGGACAGGGGGAGGTGAAAAACTGTTTTTT.